A single sample is the source of the 3 T cell receptor beta chains below, sequenced in a study of T cell repertoires in cytomegalovirus infection. TCRdb re-derived calls from the reads in MiXCR, one entry per CDR3 protein. The sample shows 300,000 or so distinct CDR3 sequences, 9.6% of them seen only once. Sequencing was carried out using PBMCs. Every receptor here comes from a human donor in good health (CMV status not recorded). Some clones in this sample may be carry-over from other donors' samples.

Only a few counts were recorded for this clonotype. This chain uses TRBV18 with TRBJ1-1; no clear D. The length of the CDR3 is 13 residues. V was clipped by 3 bases and J by 6 bases, with 11 bases between them. From germline, CDR1 is KGHSH and CDR2 LQKENI. The CDR3 sequence: CASSPFDRAEAFF. CDR3 in DNA: TGTGCCAGCTCACCTTTTGACCGGGCTGAAGCTTTCTTT.

This clonotype was recorded many times. This chain links TRBV6-6 with TRBJ2-7; D might be TRBD1 (7 bases). The V end lost 0 bases, the J end lost 1 base, and 13 bases lay between the germline ends. The CDR3 consists of 16 residues. Germline assignment: CDR1 MNHNY and CDR2 SVGAGI (reference sequence). The CDR3 DNA reads TGTGCCAGCAGTTACTCCTTGACAGGGACTTCCTACGAGCAGTACTTC. Its translation is CASSYSLTGTSYEQYF.

This clonotype was picked up many times. This rearrangement joins TRBV28 to TRBJ1-1; 10 bases fit TRBD1. The CDR3 extends over 17 amino acids. V lost 6 bases to trimming and J lost 6 bases; unmatched junction nucleotides: 16. Germline V gene sequence: CDR1 MDHEN, CDR2 SYDVKM. CDR3 nucleotide sequence: TGTGCCAGCAGCCCCCTCGGACAGGGGGATTATCGCGCTGAAGCTTTCTTT. Its translation: CASSPLGQGDYRAEAFF.